This TCR beta chain was captured by sequencing in a study of blood T cell repertoires in COVID-19. Study context: Sites across the United States, Italy and Spain contributed samples from acute and convalescent COVID-19. From T cells, B-cell-depleted T cells, or PBMCs came the material, which was cDNA or gDNA.

Original data processing: Reference gene primer amplification yielded estimated nucleated cell counts. Method: immunoSEQ multiplex PCR; TCRdb's copy keeps in-frame clones and lacks some. Clone size and V and J calls were adopted from that table, with D and trimming inferred from the DNA. The sample has approximately 150,000 clones, over 70% seen once. There are 12 residues in the CDR3. Germline assignment: CDR1 LGHDT and CDR2 YNNKEL (reference sequence). V was clipped by 4 bases and J by 7 bases, with 10 bases between them. The chain links TRBV3-1 (or the pseudogene TRBV3-2) to TRBJ1-1, with a tentative D call TRBD1 (6 bases). Sequencing was performed on peripheral blood. The TCR sequence derives from a man in his fifties who had recovered from COVID-19. The DNA for the CDR3 is TGTGCCAGCAGCCGACAGGATTTTGAAGCTTTCTTT. Protein product: CASSRQDFEAFF.